This T cell receptor beta chain was sequenced during a study of blood T cell repertoires in COVID-19. This CDR3 region has 15 residues. Deletions cut 2 bases from V and 4 bases from J, with 14 bases between. Germline V lookup: CDR1 LNHDA, CDR2 SQIVND (reference sequence). Generated by immunoSEQ multiplex PCR, the TCRdb table keeps only in-frame clones and is missing some. The sample shows 95,000 to 120,000 clones, 85% of them seen only once. The sequencing input was peripheral blood. This TCR was recovered from a woman aged 55-69 years with COVID-19, enrolled during active disease. This sequence joins TRBV19 and TRBJ1-2, with no clear D. CDR3 coding DNA: TGTGCCAGTAGTATATTTCTATCTGGCGGCTATGGCTACACCTTC. Residues: CASSIFLSGGYGYTF.